Listed below are T cell receptor beta chains from one sample, sequenced in a study of T cells in Graves' hyperthyroidism and ophthalmopathy. TCRdb reprocessed the multiplex PCR reads with MiXCR, giving one entry per CDR3 protein. The data show some 530,000 distinct CDR3 sequences, approximately 23% seen once. Sequenced sample: blood. These receptors all stem from a woman aged 65 to 85 with Graves' ophthalmopathy. CDR3s include the opening cysteine and the closing phenylalanine or tryptophan.

>TRBV25-1
CASSAWGRAVDEQFF
>TRBV28
CASSLPGGGADTQYF
>TRBV14
CASSAGGFEKLFF
>TRBV10-3
CAISPGTSGHEQYF
>TRBV12-3/TRBV12-4
CASSLPGRIHNEQFF
>TRBV28
CASRGDRVATEAFF
>TRBV7-2
CASSLVGSEPYEQYF
>TRBV6-4
CASRAGGRHNEQFF
>TRBV6-2/TRBV6-3
CASTNTGGGPGYTF
>TRBV2
CASSEGHRDRVGYTF
>TRBV7-2
CASSTSTGGEQFF
>TRBV10-1
CASSPETGPLSGTNTGELFF
>TRBV28
CASSFGQGLANYGYTF